These 20 T cell receptor beta chains were all obtained from the same sample, sequenced in a study of vaccination effects on CD4 cells after COVID-19. Cultured cells yielded isolated CD4+ T cells after approximately nine days. Participants were vaccinated with two doses of either the BNT162b2 or mRNA-1273 vaccine. TCRdb keeps only in-frame clones here, not all; method: immunoSEQ multiplex PCR. The repertoire holds 65,000 to 90,000 clones, with around 73% as singletons. These receptors are not linked to any known antigen. This material consisted of CD4+ T cells from PBMCs cultured without peptide, taken after COVID-19 vaccination. The receptors derive from a human donor who received a COVID-19 vaccine.

This rearrangement joins TRBV19 to TRBJ1-6; no definite D call. This CDR3 has 16 residues. V lost 2 bases and J lost 8, with 16 bases in between. The germline V gene encodes CDR1 LNHDA and CDR2 SQIVND (reference sequence). The CDR3 DNA reads TGTGCCAGTAGTATAATAGCCGGGTTCCAGGATTCACCCCTCCACTTT. Translation: CASSIIAGFQDSPLHF. The full variable domain, completed using reference TRBV19 and TRBJ1-6, is DGGITQSPKYLFRKEGQNVTLSCEQNLNHDAMYWYRQDPGQGLRLIYYSQIVNDFQKGDIAEGYSVSREKKESFPLTVTSAQKNPTAFYLCASSIIAGFQDSPLHFGNGTRLTVT.

The V call is TRBV2, the J call TRBJ2-7, with D perhaps TRBD1 (6 bases). The CDR3 loop spans 12 amino acids. V was trimmed by 11 bases and J by 0 bases, leaving 11 bases between them. CDR1 and CDR2 (germline): SNHLY, FYNNEI. The CDR3 DNA reads as TGTGCCGGAGGACAGAGCTCCTACGAGCAGTACGTC. Encoded protein: CAGGQSSYEQYV.

The CDR3 here is CASSSRSSTDTQYF. CDR3 nucleotide sequence: TGTGCCAGCAGCTCCCGATCTAGCACAGATACGCAGTATTTT. J is TRBJ2-3 and V is TRBV7-3; D is undetermined. CDR1 is SGHTA and CDR2 is FQGTGA in the germline V gene. V dropped 4 bases and J dropped 0 bases, with 8 bases sitting between them. The CDR3 is 14 amino acids.

The chain couples TRBV9 to TRBJ2-2; the D is unclear. V lost 0 bases to trimming and J lost 2 bases, with 11 bases between them. This CDR3 has 16 amino acids. Germline V gives CDR1 SGDLS, CDR2 YYNGEE. The DNA for the CDR3 is TGTGCCAGCAGCGTAGCCCCACTCCCAAACACCGGGGAGCTGTTTTTT. This gives the protein CASSVAPLPNTGELFF.

J is TRBJ2-3 and V is TRBV4-2; TRBD2 aligns across 9 bases. V lost 2 bases, J lost 15 bases, and 6 bases stayed unmatched. This CDR3 region has 12 residues. The germline V gene encodes CDR1 LGHNA and CDR2 YNFKEQ. The CDR3: CASSQPGLAPYF. In nucleotides, the CDR3 is TGTGCCAGCAGCCAACCGGGACTAGCCCCCTATTTT.

V usage is TRBV5-6 and J usage is TRBJ1-6; weak D call: TRBD1 (5 bases). Germline CDR1 is SGHDT and CDR2 is YYEEEE. CDR3 length: 15 amino acids. V was cut by 1 base and J by 4 bases, with 9 bases left in between. In DNA form, the CDR3 reads TGTGCCAGCAGCTTGAAACGGACATATAATTCACCCCTCCACTTT. It yields the protein CASSLKRTYNSPLHF. Full variable domain (outside the CDR3, taken from reference TRBV5-6 and TRBJ1-6): DAGVTQSPTHLIKTRGQQVTLRCSPKSGHDTVSWYQQALGQGPQFIFQYYEEEERQRGNFPDRFSGHQFPNYSSELNVNALLLGDSALYLCASSLKRTYNSPLHFGNGTRLTVT.

The chain carries TRBV6-1 and TRBJ2-7; weak D call: TRBD2 (6 bases). The germline V gene encodes CDR1 MNHNS and CDR2 SASEGT. The CDR3 is 15 amino acids. V dropped 0 bases and J dropped 3 bases, with 12 bases sitting between them. CDR3 DNA sequence: TGTGCCAGCAGTGAAGCGGAGGGGTTTCGCTACGAGCAGTACGTC. Translated: CASSEAEGFRYEQYV.

The rearrangement joins TRBV7-9 to TRBJ2-3; 11 bases fit TRBD2. V gave up 3 bases and J gave up 9 bases; unmatched junction bases: 2. Germline V gene lookup returns CDR1 SEHNR and CDR2 FQNEAQ (reference sequence). CDR3 length: 13 residues. DNA for the CDR3: TGTGCCAGCAGCTTGACTAGCGGGGACACGCAGTATTTT. Translating it yields CASSLTSGDTQYF.

The V and J genes are TRBV6-5 and TRBJ1-4, with D perhaps TRBD1 (5 bases). This CDR3 spans 15 amino acids. V shed 5 bases and J shed 8 bases, with 18 bases lying between them. Per germline, CDR1 MNHEY and CDR2 SVGAGI. Here the CDR3 DNA reads TGTGCCAGCAGTAGGGGCGGTTTAGGTGGGGAAAAACTGTTTTTT. Amino acids: CASSRGGLGGEKLFF.

The chain employs TRBV6-6 and TRBJ2-1, with 7 positions matching TRBD2. The germline gives CDR1 MNHNY, CDR2 SVGAGI (reference sequence). The CDR3 has 14 amino acids. With 5 bases clipped from V and 6 bases from J, the junction kept 7 bases outside the gene matches. CDR3 coding DNA: TGTGCCAGCAGTACCGGGGACTACATCAATGAGCAGTTCTTC. Residues: CASSTGDYINEQFF.

The chain is built from TRBV5-4 and TRBJ2-5, with 8 nucleotides matching TRBD1. Looked up from germline, CDR1 is SGHNT and CDR2 is YYREEE (reference sequence). V shed 4 bases and J 2 bases; nucleotides not matched to a gene: 13. This CDR3 spans 17 amino acids. The CDR3 here is CASSAGQGETRQETQYF. As DNA, the CDR3 is TGTGCCAGCAGCGCCGGACAGGGTGAAACTCGGCAAGAGACCCAGTACTTC.

The count of this clone is one. This chain uses TRBV27 with TRBJ1-6; D is perhaps TRBD1 (5 bases). Germline CDR1 MNHEY, CDR2 SMNVEV (reference sequence). The CDR3 totals 17 residues. V was pared by 0 bases and J by 5 bases, with 14 bases between. This CDR3 reads CASSLSAGLLDNSPLHF. The CDR3 DNA is TGTGCCAGCAGTTTATCAGCGGGGCTTCTGGATAATTCACCCCTCCACTTT.

V is TRBV7-3 and J is TRBJ2-6; 9 nucleotides match TRBD1. The CDR3 has 18 residues. From germline, CDR1 is SGHTA and CDR2 FQGTGA. Unmatched junction bases numbered 9, after V lost 5 bases and J lost 1 base. The chain's CDR3 is CASSPGQGLVSGANVLTF. The CDR3 DNA reads as TGTGCCAGCAGCCCGGGACAGGGATTAGTTTCTGGGGCCAACGTCCTGACTTTC.

CDR3 protein: CATRRARGIDEQYV. Written as DNA, the CDR3 is TGTGCCACCCGGCGGGCCAGGGGGATCGACGAGCAGTACGTC. This chain uses TRBV24-1 with TRBJ2-7; 7 bases map to TRBD1. CDR1 is KGHDR, CDR2 SFDVKD, per germline. J gave up 5 bases and V 9 bases, and 12 bases lay outside the gene matches. The CDR3 sequence is 14 residues long.

This clone was counted only a few times. The chain uses TRBV5-5 and TRBJ1-2; no clear D. Trimming removed 5 bases from V and 3 bases from J, with 20 bases in between. The CDR3 has 16 amino acids. Germline assignment: CDR1 SGHKS and CDR2 YYEKEE (reference sequence). CDR3 region: CASSHRTYLKDYGYTF. The CDR3 DNA sequence: TGTGCCAGCAGTCACCGTACCTATCTGAAGGACTATGGCTACACCTTC.

V usage is TRBV19 and J usage is TRBJ2-3, with 10 nucleotides matching TRBD2. Germline-derived CDR1 and CDR2 are LNHDA and SQIVND (reference sequence). The V and J ends lost 3 bases and 3 bases, in that order; junction bases with no gene match: 6. The length of the CDR3 is 16 residues. The CDR3 nucleotides are TGTGCCAGTAGTATCGGGACTAGCGATCGAACAGATACGCAGTATTTT. Its protein product is CASSIGTSDRTDTQYF.

The chain is built from TRBV2 and TRBJ2-3; 7 bases line up with TRBD1. Germline CDR1 reads SNHLY; CDR2 reads FYNNEI. The junction had 10 bases not matched to a gene; V was cut back by 2 bases and J by 2 bases. The CDR3 contains 17 residues. The CDR3 spells CASSEIGTAEFTDTQYF. As DNA, the CDR3 is TGTGCCAGCAGTGAAATTGGGACAGCTGAATTCACAGATACGCAGTATTTT. Based on the CDR3 plus reference TRBV2 and TRBJ2-3, the full variable domain is EPEVTQTPSHQVTQMGQEVILRCVPISNHLYFYWYRQILGQKVEFLVSFYNNEISEKSEIFDDQFSVERPDGSNFTLKIRSTKLEDSAMYFCASSEIGTAEFTDTQYFGPGTRLTVL.

The chain recombines TRBV7-3 with TRBJ2-1, with a weak D call TRBD2 (6 bases). V dropped 4 bases and J dropped 5 bases, with 15 bases sitting between them. Germline CDR1 and CDR2: SGHTA and FQGTGA. The CDR3 is 15 residues long. CDR3 residues: CASSSSAGTHNEQFF. The CDR3 DNA follows: TGTGCCAGCAGCTCTAGCGCCGGTACCCACAATGAGCAGTTCTTC.

Only a few counts were recorded for this clone. The chain recombines TRBV11-2 with TRBJ2-3, with a possible D match to TRBD1 (5 bases). The germline V and J ends were trimmed by 5 bases and 0 bases, with 12 bases remaining between them. CDR3 length: 15 amino acids. Germline V lookup: CDR1 SGHAT, CDR2 FQNNGV. The CDR3 DNA reads as TGTGCCAGCAGCGCAGGGTCCCTTAGCACAGATACGCAGTATTTT. Protein sequence: CASSAGSLSTDTQYF.

J is TRBJ2-5 and V is TRBV6-6; D is unresolved. The germline V and J ends were trimmed by 4 bases and 3 bases, with 3 bases remaining between them. Per germline, CDR1 MNHNY and CDR2 SVGAGI (reference sequence). This CDR3 has 11 residues. CDR3 region: CASSSKETQYF. DNA for the CDR3: TGTGCCAGCAGTTCGAAAGAGACCCAGTACTTC.